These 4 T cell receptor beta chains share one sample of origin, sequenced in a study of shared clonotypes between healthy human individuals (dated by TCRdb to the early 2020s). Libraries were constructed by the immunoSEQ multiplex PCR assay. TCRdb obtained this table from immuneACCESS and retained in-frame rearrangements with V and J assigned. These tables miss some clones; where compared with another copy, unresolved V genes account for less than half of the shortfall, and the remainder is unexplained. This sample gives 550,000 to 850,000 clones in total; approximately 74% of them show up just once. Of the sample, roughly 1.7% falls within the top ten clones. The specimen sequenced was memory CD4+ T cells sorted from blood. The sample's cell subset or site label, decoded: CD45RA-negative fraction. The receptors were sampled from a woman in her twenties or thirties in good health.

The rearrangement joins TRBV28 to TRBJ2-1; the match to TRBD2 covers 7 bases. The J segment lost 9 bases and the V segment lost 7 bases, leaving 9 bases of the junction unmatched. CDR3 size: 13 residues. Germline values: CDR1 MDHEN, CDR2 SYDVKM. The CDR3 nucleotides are TGTGCCAGCATTTACGGCGGGAGAGGTGAGCAGTTCTTC. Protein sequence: CASIYGGRGEQFF.

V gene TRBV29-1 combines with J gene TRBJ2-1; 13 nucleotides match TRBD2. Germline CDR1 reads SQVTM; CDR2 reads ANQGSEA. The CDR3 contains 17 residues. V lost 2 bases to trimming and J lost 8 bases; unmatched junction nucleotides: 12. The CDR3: CSVEKDSGLAGEDEQFF. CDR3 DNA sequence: TGCAGCGTTGAAAAGGACAGCGGACTAGCGGGAGAAGATGAGCAGTTCTTC.

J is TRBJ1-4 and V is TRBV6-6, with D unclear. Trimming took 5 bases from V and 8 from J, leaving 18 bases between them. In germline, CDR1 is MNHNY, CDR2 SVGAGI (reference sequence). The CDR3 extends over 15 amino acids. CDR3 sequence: CASSRAVGSGEKLFF. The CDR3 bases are TGTGCCAGCAGTCGCGCCGTGGGGTCTGGGGAAAAACTGTTTTTT.

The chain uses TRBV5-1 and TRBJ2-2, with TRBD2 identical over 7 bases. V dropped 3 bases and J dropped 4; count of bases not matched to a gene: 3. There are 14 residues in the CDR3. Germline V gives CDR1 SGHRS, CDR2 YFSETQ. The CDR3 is CASSYGLVTGELFF. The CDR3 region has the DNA TGCGCCAGCAGCTATGGACTAGTCACCGGGGAGCTGTTTTTT.